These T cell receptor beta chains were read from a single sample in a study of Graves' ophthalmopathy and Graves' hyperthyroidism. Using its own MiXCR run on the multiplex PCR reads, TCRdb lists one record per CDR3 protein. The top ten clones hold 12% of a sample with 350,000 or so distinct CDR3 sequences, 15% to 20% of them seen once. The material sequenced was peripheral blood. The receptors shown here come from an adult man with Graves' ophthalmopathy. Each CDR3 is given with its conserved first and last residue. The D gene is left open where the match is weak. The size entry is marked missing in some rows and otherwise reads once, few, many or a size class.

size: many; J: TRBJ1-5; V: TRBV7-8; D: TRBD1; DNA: TGTGCCAGCAGCCCTACAGGGGGGGATCAGCCCCAGCATTTT; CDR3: CASSPTGGDQPQHF
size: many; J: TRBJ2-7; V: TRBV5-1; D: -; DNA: TGCGCCAGCAGCCCCACAGGGGAGGGTTACTACGAGCAGTACTTC; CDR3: CASSPTGEGYYEQYF
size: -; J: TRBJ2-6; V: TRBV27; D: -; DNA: TGTGCCCGCAGTTCCCGGGACATGGCATACTCTGGGGCCAACGCCCTGACTTTC; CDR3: CARSSRDMAYSGANALTF
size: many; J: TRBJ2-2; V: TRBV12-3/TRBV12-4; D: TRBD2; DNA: TGTGCCAGCAGACTAGCGGTCAACACCGGGGAGCTGTTTTTT; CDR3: CASRLAVNTGELFF
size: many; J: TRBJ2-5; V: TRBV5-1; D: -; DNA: TGCGCCAGCAGTTTTTGGCAAGGATACCAAGAGACCCAGTACTTC; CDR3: CASSFWQGYQETQYF
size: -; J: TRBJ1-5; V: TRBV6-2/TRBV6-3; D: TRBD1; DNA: TGTGCCAGCAGGCTGACAGGGACGAATCAGCCCCAGCATTTT; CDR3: CASRLTGTNQPQHF
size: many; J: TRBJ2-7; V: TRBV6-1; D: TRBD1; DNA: TGTGCCAGCAGTCCGGCGTGGGACAGCTACGAGCAGTACTTC; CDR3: CASSPAWDSYEQYF
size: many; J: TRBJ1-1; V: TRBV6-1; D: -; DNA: TGTGCCAGCAGAACCACAGGGCTGTCGACTTTCTTT; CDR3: CASRTTGLSTFF
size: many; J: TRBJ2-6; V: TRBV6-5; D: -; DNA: TGTGCCAGCAGTCCCGGTAGACAGGGACTTTCTGGGGCCAACGTCCTGACTTTC; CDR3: CASSPGRQGLSGANVLTF
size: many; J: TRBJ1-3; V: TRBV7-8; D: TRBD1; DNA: TGTGCCAGCAGCTACAGGGGGCTTGGAAACACCATATATTTT; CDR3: CASSYRGLGNTIYF
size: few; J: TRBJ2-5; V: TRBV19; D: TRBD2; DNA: TGTGCCAGTAGTATGGGAGGGGTCGAGTGGGAGACCCAGTACTTC; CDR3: CASSMGGVEWETQYF
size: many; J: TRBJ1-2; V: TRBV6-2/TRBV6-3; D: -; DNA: TGTGCCAGCTTTTGGAACTATGGCTACACCTTC; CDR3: CASFWNYGYTF
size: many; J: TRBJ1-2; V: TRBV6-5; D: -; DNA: TGTGCCAGCAGGACGATAGGGACCTATGGCTACACCTTC; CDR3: CASRTIGTYGYTF
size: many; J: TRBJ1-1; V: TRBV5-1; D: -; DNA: TGCGCCAGCAGCTTGGACAGGGTTGAGGGTGAAGCTTTCTTT; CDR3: CASSLDRVEGEAFF
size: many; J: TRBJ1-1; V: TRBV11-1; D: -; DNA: TGTGCCAGCAGCTTAGTCTTTCGTAGGGGGGCAAGGAACACTGAAGCTTTCTTT; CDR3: CASSLVFRRGARNTEAFF
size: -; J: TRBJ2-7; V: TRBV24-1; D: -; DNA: TGTGCCACCAGTGATTCGGATTCCTACGAGCAGTACTTC; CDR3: CATSDSDSYEQYF
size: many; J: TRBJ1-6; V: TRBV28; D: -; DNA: TGTGCCAGCAGGGACAGCGAGCAATACACCTCCTATAATTCACCCCTCCACTTT; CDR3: CASRDSEQYTSYNSPLHF
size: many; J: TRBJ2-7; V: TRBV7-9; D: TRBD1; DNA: TGTGCCAGCAGCTTCAGGACAGGGGGCTACGAGCAGTACTTC; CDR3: CASSFRTGGYEQYF
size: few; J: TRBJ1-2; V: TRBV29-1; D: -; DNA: TGCAGCGTTGATGGCAGGGGTGGCTACACCTTC; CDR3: CSVDGRGGYTF
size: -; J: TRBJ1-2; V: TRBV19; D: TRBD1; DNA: TGTGCCAGTAGGTACAGGACAGGGAACTATGGCTACACCTTC; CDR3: CASRYRTGNYGYTF
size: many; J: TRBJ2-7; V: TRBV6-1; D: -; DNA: TGTGCCAGCAGCAAATTGAGAGATAGATCCTACGAGCAGTACTTC; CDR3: CASSKLRDRSYEQYF
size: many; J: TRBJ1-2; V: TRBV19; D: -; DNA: TGTGCCAGTAGTCCCACAGGGCCCGTCGTACTCTACACCTTC; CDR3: CASSPTGPVVLYTF
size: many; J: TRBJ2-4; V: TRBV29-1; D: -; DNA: TGCAGCGCAGGGGAACTAGCCAAAAACATTCAGTACTTC; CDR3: CSAGELAKNIQYF
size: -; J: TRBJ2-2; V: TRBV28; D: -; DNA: TGCGCCAGCAGCCAAGATTACGGGTCACGGCTGTTTTTT; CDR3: CASSQDYGSRLFF
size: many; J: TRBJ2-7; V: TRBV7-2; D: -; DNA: TGTGCCAGCAGACTTCGGGATTCCTACGAGCAGTACTTC; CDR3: CASRLRDSYEQYF
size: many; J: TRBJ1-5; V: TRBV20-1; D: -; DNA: TGCAGTGCTAGTAGAGGAGCAGGAGCGGGTCAGCCCCAGCATTTT; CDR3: CSASRGAGAGQPQHF
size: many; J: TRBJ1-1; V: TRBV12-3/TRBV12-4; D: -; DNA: TGTGCCAGCAGTTTGGGGCCAGGGGACTTCGAAGCTTTCTTT; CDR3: CASSLGPGDFEAFF
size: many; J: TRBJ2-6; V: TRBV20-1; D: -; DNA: TGCAGTGCCCCAATGTTAGGGGCCAACGTCCTGACTTTC; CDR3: CSAPMLGANVLTF
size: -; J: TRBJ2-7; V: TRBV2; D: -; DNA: TGTGCCAGCAGTGAAGAGGGCGGGGAGCAGTACTTC; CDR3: CASSEEGGEQYF
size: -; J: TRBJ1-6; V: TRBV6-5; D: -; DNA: TGTGCCAGCAGTTACTCGATATGGGGAAATTCACCCCTCCACTTT; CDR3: CASSYSIWGNSPLHF
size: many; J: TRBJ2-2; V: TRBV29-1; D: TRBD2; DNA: TGCAGCACCACGGGACTAGCGGCCGGGGAGCTGTTTTTT; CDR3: CSTTGLAAGELFF
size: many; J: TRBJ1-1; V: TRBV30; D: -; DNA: TGTGCCTGGGCCTACAACCGGGGCACTGAAGCTTTCTTT; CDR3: CAWAYNRGTEAFF
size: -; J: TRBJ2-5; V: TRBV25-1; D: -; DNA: TGTGCCAGCAGTGGGGCCCAAGGGGGTTTAGCTGGAGAGACCCAGTACTTC; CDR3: CASSGAQGGLAGETQYF
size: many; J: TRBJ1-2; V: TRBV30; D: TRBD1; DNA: TGTGCCTGGAGGGGGACAGGGGCCACTAACTATGGCTACACCTTC; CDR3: CAWRGTGATNYGYTF
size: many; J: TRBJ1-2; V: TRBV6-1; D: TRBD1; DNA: TGTGCCAGCAGTCGACAGGGGAGGAGTATTACCTATGGCTACACCTTC; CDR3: CASSRQGRSITYGYTF
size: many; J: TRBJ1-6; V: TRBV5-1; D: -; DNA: TGCGCCAGCAGCTCACTAGCTAATTCACCCTTCCACTTT; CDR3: CASSSLANSPFHF
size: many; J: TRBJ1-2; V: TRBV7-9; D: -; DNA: TGTGCCAGCAGCTTAAGCAGCTATGGCTACACCTTC; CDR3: CASSLSSYGYTF
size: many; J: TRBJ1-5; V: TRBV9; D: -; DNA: TGTGCCAGCAGCGTAGGTTCTGGGGAGCCCCAGCATTTT; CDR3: CASSVGSGEPQHF
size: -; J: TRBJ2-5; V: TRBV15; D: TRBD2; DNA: TGTGCCACCAGCCTAGCGGGGGTCGAGACCCAGTACTTC; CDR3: CATSLAGVETQYF
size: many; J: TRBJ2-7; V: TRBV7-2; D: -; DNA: TGTGCCAGCAGCTTAAATGCGTTCCCCCCCGAGCAGTACTTC; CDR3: CASSLNAFPPEQYF
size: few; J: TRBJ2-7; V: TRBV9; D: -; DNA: TGTGCCAGCAGCCCCCGCCACATCTCCTACGAGCAGTACTTC; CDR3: CASSPRHISYEQYF
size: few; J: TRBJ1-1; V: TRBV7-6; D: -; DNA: TGTGCCAGCAGCCCTGGACTACCGAACACTGAAGCTTTCTTT; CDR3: CASSPGLPNTEAFF
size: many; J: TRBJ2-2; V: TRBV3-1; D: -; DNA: TGTGCCAGCAGCCAAGGGGCTAGCGCGTACACCGGGGAGCTGTTTTTT; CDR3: CASSQGASAYTGELFF
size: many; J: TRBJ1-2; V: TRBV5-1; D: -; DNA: TGCGCCAGCAGCGCCCGTGGGAACTGGGATCCTTTGTATGGCTACACCTTC; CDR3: CASSARGNWDPLYGYTF
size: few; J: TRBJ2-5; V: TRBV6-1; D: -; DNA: TGTGCCAGCAGTCCGGAGGGTCCCCCCGCAGGGACCCAGTACTTC; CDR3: CASSPEGPPAGTQYF
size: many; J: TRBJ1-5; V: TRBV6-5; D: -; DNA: TGTGCCAGCATCTCCAGCAATCAGCCCCAGCATTTT; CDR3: CASISSNQPQHF
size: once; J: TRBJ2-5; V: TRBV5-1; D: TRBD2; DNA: TGCGCCAGCAGCTCTGGACTAGCGGGAGTTTGGGAGACCCAGTACTTC; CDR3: CASSSGLAGVWETQYF
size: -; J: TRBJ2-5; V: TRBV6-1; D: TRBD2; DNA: TGTGCCAGCAGTGAATGGCGGGGGAGGATCCAGTACTTC; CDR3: CASSEWRGRIQYF
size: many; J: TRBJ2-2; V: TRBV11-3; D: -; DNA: TGTGCCAGCAGCTTAGATCTGGGCGACCGAGAGCTGTTTTTT; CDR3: CASSLDLGDRELFF